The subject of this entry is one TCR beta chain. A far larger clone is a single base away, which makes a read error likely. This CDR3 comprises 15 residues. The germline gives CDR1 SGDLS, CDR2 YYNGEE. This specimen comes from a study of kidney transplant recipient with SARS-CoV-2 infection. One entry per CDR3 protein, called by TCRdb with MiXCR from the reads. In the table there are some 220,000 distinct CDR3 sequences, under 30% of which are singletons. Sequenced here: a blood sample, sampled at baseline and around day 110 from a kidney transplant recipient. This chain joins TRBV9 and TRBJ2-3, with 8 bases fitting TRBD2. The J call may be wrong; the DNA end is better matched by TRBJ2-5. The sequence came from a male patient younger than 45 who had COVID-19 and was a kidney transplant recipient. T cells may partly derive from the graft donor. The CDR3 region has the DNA TGTGCCAGCAGCGTCGGGGGGGGCCCACAAGAGATCCAGTACTTC. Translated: CASSVGGGPQEIQYF.